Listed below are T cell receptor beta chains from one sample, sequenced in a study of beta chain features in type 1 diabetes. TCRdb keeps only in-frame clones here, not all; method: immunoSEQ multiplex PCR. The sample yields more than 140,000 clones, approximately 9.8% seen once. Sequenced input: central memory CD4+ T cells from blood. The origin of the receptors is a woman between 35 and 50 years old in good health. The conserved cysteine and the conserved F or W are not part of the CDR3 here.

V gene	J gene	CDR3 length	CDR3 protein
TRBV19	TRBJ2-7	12	ASKGQAAGYEQY
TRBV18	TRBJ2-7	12	ASSPAAGAHEQY
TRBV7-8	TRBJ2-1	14	ASSLRQGAVDNEQF
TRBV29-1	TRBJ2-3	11	SVDVQNSDTQY
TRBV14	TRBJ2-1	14	ASSQVGGGPYNEQF
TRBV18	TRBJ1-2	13	ASSPFQEGGHGYT
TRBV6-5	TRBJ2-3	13	ASSYGRGDTDTQY
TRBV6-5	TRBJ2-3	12	ASSGAGGSDTQY
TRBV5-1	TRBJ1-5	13	ASSLGRGKHQPQH
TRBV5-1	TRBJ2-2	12	ASSLTINTGELF
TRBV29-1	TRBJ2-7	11	SVGDRGSYEQY
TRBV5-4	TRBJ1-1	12	ASSSLTGSTEAF
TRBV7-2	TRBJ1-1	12	ASSLRRTDTEAF
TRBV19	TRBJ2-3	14	ASSMRSGSGTDTQY
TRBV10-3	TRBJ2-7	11	AISESRSYEQY
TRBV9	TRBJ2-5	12	ASSAGTSQETQY
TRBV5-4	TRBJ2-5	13	ASSPGTALGETQY
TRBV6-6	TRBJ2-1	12	ASSLRTDYNEQF
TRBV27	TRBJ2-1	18	ASSLGGFSRGLGGANEQF
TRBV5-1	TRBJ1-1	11	ASGPDRATEAF
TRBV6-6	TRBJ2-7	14	ASSYSSGAGGYEQY
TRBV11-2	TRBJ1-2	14	ASSLTTQGPPYGYT
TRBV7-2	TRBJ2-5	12	ASSQTGQGGTQY
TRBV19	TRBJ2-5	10	VSSFASETQY
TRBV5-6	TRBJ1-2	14	ASSPPGTGFLYGYT
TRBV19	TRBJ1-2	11	ASKFDRDYGYT
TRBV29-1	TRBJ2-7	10	SVASSINEQY